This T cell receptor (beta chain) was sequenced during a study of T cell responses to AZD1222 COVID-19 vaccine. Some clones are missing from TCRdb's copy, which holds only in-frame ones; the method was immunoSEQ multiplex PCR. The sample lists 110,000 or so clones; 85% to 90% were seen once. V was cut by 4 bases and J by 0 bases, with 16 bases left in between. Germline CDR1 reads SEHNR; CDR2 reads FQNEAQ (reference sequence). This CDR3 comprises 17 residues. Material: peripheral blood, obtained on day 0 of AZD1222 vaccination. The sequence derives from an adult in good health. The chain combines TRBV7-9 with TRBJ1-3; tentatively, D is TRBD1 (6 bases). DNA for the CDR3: TGTGCCAGCAGCTCTAAAATGGACAGACCCTCTGGAAACACCATATATTTT. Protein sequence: CASSSKMDRPSGNTIYF.